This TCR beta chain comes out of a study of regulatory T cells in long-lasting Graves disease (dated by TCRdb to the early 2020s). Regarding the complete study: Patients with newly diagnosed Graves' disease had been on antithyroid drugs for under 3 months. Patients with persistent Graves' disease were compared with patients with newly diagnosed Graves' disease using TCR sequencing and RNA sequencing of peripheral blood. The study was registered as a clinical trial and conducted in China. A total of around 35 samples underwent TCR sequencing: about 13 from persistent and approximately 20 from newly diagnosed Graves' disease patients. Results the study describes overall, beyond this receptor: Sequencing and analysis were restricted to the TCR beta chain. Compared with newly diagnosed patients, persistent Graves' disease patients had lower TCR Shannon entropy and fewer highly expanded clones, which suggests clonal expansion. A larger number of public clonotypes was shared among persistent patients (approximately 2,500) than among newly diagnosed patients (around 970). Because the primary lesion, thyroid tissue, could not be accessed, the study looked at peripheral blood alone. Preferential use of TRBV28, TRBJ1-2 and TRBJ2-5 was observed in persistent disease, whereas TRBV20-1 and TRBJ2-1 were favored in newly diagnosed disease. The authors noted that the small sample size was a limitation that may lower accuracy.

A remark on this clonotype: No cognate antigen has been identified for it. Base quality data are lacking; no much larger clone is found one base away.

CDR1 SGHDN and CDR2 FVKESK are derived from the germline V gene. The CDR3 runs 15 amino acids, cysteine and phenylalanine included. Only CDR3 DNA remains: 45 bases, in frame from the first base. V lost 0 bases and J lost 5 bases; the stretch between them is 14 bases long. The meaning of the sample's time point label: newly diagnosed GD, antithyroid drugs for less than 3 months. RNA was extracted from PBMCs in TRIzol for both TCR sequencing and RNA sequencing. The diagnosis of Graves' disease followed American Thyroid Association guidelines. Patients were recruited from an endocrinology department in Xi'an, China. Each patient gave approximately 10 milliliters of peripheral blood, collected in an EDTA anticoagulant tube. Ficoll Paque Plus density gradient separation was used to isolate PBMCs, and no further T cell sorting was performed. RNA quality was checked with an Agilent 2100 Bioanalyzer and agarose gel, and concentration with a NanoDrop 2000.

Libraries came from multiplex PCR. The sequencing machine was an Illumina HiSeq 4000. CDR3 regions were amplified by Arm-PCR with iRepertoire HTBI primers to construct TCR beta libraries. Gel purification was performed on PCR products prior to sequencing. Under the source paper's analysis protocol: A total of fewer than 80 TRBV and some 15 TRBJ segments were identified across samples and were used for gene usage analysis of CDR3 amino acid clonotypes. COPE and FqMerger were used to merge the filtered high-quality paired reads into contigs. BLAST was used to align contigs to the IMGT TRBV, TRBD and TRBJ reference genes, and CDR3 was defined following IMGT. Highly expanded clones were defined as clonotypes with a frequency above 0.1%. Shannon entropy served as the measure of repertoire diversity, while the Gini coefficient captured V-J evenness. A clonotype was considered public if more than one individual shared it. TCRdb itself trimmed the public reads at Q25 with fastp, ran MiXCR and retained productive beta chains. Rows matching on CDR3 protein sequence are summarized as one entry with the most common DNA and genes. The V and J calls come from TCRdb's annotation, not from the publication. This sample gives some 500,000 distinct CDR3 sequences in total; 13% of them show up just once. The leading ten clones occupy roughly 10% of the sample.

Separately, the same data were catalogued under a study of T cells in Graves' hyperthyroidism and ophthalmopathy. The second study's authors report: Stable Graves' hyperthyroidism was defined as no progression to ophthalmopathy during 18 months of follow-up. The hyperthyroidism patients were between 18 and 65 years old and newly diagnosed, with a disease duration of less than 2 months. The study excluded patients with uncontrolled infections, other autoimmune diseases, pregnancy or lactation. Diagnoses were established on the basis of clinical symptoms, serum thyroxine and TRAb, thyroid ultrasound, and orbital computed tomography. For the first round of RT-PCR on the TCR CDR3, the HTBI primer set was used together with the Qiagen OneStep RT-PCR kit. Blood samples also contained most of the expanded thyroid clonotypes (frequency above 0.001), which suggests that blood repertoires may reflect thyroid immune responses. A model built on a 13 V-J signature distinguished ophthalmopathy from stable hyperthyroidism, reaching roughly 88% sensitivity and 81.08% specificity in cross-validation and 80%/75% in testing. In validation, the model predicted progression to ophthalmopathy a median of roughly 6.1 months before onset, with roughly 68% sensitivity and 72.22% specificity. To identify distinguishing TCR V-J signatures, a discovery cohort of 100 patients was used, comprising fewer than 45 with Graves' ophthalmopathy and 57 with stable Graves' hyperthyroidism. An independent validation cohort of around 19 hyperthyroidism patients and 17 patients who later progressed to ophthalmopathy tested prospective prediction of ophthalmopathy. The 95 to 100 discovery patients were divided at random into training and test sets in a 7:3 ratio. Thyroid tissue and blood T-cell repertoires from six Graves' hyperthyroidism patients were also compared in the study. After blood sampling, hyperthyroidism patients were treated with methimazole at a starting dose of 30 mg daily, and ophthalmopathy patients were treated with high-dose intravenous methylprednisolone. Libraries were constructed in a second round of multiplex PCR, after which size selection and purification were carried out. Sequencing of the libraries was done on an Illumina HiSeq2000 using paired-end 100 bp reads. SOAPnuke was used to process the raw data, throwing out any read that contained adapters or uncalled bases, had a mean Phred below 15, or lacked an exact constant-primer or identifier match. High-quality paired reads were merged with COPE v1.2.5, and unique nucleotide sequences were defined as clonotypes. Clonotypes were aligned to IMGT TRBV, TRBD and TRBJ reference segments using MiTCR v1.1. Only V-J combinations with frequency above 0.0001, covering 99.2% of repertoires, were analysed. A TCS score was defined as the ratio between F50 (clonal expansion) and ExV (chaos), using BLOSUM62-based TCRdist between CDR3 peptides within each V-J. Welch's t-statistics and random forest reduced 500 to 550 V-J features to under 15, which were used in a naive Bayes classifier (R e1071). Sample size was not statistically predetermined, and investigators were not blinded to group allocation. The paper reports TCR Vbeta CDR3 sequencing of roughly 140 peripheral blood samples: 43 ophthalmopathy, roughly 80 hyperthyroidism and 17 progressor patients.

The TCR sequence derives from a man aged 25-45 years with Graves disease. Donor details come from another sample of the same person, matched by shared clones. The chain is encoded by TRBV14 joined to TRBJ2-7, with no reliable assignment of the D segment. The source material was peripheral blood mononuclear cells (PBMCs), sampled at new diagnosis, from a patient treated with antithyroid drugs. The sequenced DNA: TGTGCCAGCAGCCAAGAAAGGTTCAGAAATGACGAGCAGTACTTC. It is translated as CASSQERFRNDEQYF.